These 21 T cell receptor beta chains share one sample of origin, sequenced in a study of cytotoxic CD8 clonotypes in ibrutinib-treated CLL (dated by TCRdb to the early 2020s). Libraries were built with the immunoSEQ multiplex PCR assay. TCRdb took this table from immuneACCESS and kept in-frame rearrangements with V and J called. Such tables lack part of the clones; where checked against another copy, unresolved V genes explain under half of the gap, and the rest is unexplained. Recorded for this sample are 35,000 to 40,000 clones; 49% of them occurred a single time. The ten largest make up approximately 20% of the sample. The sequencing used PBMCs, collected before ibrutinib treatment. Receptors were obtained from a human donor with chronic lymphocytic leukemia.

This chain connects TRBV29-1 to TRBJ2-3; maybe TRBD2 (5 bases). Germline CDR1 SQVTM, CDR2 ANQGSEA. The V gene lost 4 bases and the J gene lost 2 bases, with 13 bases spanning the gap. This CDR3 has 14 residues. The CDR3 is CSVGRTLNTDTQYF. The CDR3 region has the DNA TGCAGCGTTGGGAGGACCCTTAACACAGATACGCAGTATTTT.

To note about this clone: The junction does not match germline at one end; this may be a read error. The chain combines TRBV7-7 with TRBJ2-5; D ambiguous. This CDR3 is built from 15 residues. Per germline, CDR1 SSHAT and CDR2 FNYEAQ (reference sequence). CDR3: CASSLDLGPQETQYF. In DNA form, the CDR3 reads TGTGCTAGCAGCTTAGATTTAGGACCCCAAGAGACCCAGTACTTC. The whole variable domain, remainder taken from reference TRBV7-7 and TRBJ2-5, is GAGVSQSPRYKVTKRGQDVTLRCDPISSHATLYWYQQALGQGPEFLTYFNYEAQPDKSGLPSDRFSAERPEGSISTLTIQRTEQRDSAMYRCASSLDLGPQETQYFGPGTRLLVL.

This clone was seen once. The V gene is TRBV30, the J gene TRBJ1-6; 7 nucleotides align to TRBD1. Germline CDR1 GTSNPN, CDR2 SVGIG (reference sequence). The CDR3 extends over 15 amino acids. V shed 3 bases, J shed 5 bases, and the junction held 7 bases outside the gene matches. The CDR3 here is CAWRSRDSHNSPLHF. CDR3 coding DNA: TGTGCCTGGAGGTCGAGGGACAGCCATAATTCACCCCTCCACTTT.

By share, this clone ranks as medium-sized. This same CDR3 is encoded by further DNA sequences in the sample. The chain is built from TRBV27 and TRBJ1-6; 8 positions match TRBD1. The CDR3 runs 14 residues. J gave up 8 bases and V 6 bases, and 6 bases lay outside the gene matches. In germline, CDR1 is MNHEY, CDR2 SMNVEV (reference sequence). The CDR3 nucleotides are TGTGCCAGCAGCTCATCAGGGGGCGATTCACCCCTCCACTTT. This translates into CASSSSGGDSPLHF.

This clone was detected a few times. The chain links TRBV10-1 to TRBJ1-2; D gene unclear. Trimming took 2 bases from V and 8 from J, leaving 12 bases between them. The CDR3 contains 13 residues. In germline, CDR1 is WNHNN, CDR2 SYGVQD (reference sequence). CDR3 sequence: CASSEPMDCGYTF. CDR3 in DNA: TGCGCCAGCAGTGAGCCGATGGACTGCGGCTACACCTTC.

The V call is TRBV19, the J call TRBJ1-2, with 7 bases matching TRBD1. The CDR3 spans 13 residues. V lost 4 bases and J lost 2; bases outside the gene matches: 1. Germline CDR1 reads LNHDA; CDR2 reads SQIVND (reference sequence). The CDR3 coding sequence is TGTGCCAGTAGTAGGACAGGAAACTATGGCTACACCTTC. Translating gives CASSRTGNYGYTF. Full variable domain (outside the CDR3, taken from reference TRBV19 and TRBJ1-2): DGGITQSPKYLFRKEGQNVTLSCEQNLNHDAMYWYRQDPGQGLRLIYYSQIVNDFQKGDIAEGYSVSREKKESFPLTVTSAQKNPTAFYLCASSRTGNYGYTFGSGTRLTVV.

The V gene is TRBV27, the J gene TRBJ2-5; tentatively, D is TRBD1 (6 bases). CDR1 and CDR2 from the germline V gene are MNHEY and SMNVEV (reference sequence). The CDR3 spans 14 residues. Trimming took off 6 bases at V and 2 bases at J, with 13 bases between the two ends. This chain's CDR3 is CASSRQGPQETQYF. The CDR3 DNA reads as TGTGCCAGCAGCCGCCAGGGGCCACAAGAGACCCAGTACTTC.

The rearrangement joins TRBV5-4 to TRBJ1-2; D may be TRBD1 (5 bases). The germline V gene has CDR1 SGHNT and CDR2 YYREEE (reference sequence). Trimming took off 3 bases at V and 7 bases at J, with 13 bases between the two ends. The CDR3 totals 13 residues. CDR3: CASSSPGHSGYTF. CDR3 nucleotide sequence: TGTGCCAGCAGCTCACCGGGGCACTCTGGCTACACCTTC. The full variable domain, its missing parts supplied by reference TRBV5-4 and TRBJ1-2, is ETGVTQSPTHLIKTRGQQVTLRCSSQSGHNTVSWYQQALGQGPQFIFQYYREEENGRGNFPPRFSGLQFPNYSSELNVNALELDDSALYLCASSSPGHSGYTFGSGTRLTVV.

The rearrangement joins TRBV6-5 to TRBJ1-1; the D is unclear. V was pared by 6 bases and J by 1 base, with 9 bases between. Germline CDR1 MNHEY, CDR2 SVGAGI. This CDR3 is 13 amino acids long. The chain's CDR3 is CASSPNQNTEAFF. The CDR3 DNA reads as TGTGCCAGCAGCCCCAACCAGAACACTGAAGCTTTCTTT.

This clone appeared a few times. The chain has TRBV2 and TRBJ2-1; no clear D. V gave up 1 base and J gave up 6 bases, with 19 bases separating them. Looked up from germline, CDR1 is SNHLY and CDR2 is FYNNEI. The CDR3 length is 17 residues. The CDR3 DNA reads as TGTGCCAGCAGTGAAGGGCCCCCGAGGTCCAGTGTCAATGAGCAGTTCTTC. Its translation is CASSEGPPRSSVNEQFF.

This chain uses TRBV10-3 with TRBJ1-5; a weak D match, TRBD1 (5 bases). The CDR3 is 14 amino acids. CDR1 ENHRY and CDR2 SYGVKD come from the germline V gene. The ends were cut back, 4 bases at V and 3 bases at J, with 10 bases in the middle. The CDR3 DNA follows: TGTGCCATCAGTGGGGGGACCGACAATCAGCCCCAGCATTTT. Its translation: CAISGGTDNQPQHF.

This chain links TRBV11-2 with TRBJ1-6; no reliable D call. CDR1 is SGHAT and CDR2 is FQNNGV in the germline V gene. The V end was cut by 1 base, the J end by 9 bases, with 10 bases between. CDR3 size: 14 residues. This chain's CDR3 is CASSLVQRFSPLHF. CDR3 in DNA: TGTGCCAGCAGCTTAGTCCAGCGATTTTCACCCCTCCACTTT.

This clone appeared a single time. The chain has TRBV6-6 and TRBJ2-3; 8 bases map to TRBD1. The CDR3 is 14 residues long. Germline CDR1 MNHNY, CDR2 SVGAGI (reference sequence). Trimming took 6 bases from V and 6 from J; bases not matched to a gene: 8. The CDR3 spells CASRLNRGIDTQYF. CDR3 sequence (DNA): TGTGCCAGCAGGCTAAACAGGGGGATCGATACGCAGTATTTT.

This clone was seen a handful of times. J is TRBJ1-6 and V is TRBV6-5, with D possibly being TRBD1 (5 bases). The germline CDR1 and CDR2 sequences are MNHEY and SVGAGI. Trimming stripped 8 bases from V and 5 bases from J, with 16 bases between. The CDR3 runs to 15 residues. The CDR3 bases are TGTGCCAGCTATCAGGGACCCCCCCATAATTCACCCCTCCACTTT. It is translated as CASYQGPPHNSPLHF.

The CDR3 here is CASSIVGGDGGYTF. CDR3 DNA sequence: TGTGCCAGTAGTATAGTAGGAGGGGATGGTGGCTACACCTTC. The V call is TRBV19, the J call TRBJ1-2; D is possibly TRBD1 (5 bases). CDR3 length: 14 residues. V was pared by 1 base and J by 7 bases, with 13 bases between. Germline-derived CDR1 and CDR2 are LNHDA and SQIVND (reference sequence).

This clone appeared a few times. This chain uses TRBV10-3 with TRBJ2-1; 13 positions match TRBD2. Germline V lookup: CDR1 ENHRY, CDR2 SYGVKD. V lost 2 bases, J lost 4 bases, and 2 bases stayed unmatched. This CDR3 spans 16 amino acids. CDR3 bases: TGTGCCATCAGTGAGCCGGGACTAGCGGGGTACAATGAGCAGTTCTTC. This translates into CAISEPGLAGYNEQFF.

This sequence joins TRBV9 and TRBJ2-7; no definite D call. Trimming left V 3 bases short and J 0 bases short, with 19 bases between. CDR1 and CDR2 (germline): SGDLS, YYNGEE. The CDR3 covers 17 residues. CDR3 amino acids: CASSEDGVGLSSYEQYF. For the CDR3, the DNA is TGTGCCAGCAGCGAGGACGGTGTGGGTTTGAGCTCCTACGAGCAGTACTTC.

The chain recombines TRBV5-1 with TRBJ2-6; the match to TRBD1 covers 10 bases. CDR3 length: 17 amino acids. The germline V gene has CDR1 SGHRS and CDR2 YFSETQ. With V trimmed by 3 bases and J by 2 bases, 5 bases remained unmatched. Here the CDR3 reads CASSWGQGFAGANVLTF. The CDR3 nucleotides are TGCGCCAGCAGCTGGGGACAGGGGTTCGCTGGGGCCAACGTCCTGACTTTC.

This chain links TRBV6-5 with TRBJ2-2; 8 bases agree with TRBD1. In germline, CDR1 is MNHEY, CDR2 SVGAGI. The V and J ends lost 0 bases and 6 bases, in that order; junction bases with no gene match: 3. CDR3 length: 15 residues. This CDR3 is CASSYSTGDPGELFF. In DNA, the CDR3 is TGTGCCAGCAGTTACTCGACAGGGGATCCCGGGGAGCTGTTTTTT.

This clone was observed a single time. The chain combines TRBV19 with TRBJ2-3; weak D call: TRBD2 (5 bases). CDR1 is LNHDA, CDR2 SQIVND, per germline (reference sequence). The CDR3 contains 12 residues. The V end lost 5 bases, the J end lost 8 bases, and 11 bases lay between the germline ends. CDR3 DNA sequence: TGTGCCAGTAGTGCCAGTGGGAGTACGCAGTATTTT. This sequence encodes CASSASGSTQYF.

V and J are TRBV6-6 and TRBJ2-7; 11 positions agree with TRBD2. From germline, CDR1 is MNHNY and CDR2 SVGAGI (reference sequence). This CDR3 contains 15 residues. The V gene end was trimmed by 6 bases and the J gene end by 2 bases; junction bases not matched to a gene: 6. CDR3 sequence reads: CASRQTSGAPYEQYF. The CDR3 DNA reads TGTGCCAGCAGACAGACTAGCGGGGCCCCCTACGAGCAGTACTTC.